This TCR beta chain appears in the sequencing data of a study of a mutant IDH1 vaccine in newly diagnosed glioma. Across the study: The study started vaccination 4-6 weeks after radiotherapy alone, or with temozolomide cycles. Beforehand, treatment had been radiotherapy, temozolomide, or both; the majority received both.

Clones were read by immunoSEQ multiplex PCR, and TCRdb kept only the in-frame ones, dropping some. The table has more than 30,000 clones, about 80% seen once; the top ten hold around 29%. Time point specified: week 47, end of study. Topical imiquimod accompanied each vaccine dose, which consisted of 300 ug of mutant IDH1 20-mer peptide. The germline gives CDR1 GTSNPN, CDR2 SVGIG (reference sequence). The V and J ends lost 3 bases and 3 bases, in that order; junction bases with no gene match: 12. The CDR3 spans 16 residues. About this clone: Its antigen remains unknown.

The chain employs TRBV30 and TRBJ1-2; 8 positions match TRBD1. The sample consisted of PBMCs, taken from a glioma patient whose treatment included an IDH1 peptide vaccine. The sequence was collected from a man aged 25 to 45 with glioma. The CDR3 coding sequence is TGTGCCTGGAGAAAACTTCCGTCGGGACAGGACTATGGCTACACCTTC. Its translation is CAWRKLPSGQDYGYTF.